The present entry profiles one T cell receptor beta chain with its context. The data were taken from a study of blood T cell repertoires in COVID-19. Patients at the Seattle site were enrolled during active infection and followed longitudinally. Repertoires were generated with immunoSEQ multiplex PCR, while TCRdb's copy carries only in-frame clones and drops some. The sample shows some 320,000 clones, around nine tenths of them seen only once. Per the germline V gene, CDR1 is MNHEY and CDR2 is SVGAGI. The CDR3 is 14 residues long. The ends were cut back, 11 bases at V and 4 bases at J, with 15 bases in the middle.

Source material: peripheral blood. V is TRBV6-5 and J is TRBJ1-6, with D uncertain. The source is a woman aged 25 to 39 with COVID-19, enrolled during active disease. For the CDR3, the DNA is TGTGCCGGCAAACGGACTGAGTATAATTCACCCCTCCACTTT. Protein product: CAGKRTEYNSPLHF.